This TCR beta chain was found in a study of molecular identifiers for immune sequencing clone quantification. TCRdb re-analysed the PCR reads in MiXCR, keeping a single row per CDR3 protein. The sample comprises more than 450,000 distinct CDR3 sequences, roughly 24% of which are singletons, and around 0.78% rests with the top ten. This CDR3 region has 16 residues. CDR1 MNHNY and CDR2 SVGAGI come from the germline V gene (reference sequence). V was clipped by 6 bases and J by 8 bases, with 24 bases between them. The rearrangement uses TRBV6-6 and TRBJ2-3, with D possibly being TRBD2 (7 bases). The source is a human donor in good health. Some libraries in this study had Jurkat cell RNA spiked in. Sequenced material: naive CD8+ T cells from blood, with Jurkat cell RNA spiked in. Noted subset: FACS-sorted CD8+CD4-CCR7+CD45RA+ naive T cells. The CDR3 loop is CASRDPWGGEAGTQYF. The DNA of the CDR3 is TGTGCCAGCAGAGACCCCTGGGGGGGCGAGGCAGGTACGCAGTATTTT.